What follows is one TCR beta chain and its context. This sample is part of a study of chemoradiotherapy in HPV16-positive cancers. Trimming removed 5 bases at V and 4 bases at J, with 8 bases between. In germline, CDR1 is SGHTA, CDR2 FQGNSA. CDR3 length: 12 amino acids. Only in-frame clones appear in the TCRdb table, and some are missing; sequencing was by immunoSEQ multiplex PCR. The sample includes approximately 58,000 clones, about nine tenths seen only once; the top ten take around 3.3%. The chain employs TRBV7-2 and TRBJ2-5; no firm D call. The material sequenced was blood, taken from a patient who underwent chemoradiotherapy. This receptor was obtained from a human donor with HPV-associated anogenital cancer. CDR3 DNA: TGTGCCAGCAGCCCGTCCCTAGAGACCCAGTACTTC. Translating it yields CASSPSLETQYF. The variable domain in full, with the rest retrieved from reference TRBV7-2 and TRBJ2-5, is GAGVSQSPSNKVTEKGKDVELRCDPISGHTALYWYRQSLGQGLEFLIYFQGNSAPDKSGLPSDRFSAERTGGSVSTLTIQRTQQEDSAVYLCASSPSLETQYFGPGTRLLVL.